Sequencing of this T cell receptor (beta chain) was carried out in a study of radiotherapy plus CTLA-4 blockade in lung cancer. TCRdb keeps only in-frame clones here, not all; method: immunoSEQ multiplex PCR. The sample yields about 38,000 clones, about 68% seen once. The germline CDR1 and CDR2 sequences are SGHAT and FQNNGV. Trimming took off 0 bases at V and 4 bases at J, with 9 bases between the two ends. This CDR3 is 14 amino acids long. The chain links TRBV11-2 to TRBJ1-2; D unresolved. The clonotype was recovered from a human donor with non-small cell lung cancer who had stable disease on radiotherapy plus ipilimumab. The sample consisted of peripheral blood, taken from a patient treated with radiotherapy plus ipilimumab. The CDR3 sequence is CASSLDRNSYGYTF. The CDR3 region has the DNA TGTGCCAGCAGCTTAGATCGCAACAGCTATGGCTACACCTTC.